This TCR beta chain was captured by sequencing in a study of T cell responses to AZD1222 COVID-19 vaccine. Method: immunoSEQ multiplex PCR; TCRdb's copy keeps in-frame clones and lacks some. Here the sample spans 120,000 or so clones, roughly 92% being singletons. CDR1 and CDR2 (germline): SNHLY, FYNNEI. Trimming removed 3 bases at V and 1 base at J, with 13 bases between. The CDR3 loop spans 15 amino acids. This specimen consisted of peripheral blood, obtained on day 0 of AZD1222 vaccination. V is TRBV2 and J is TRBJ2-7; D is unclear. This clonotype was sampled from an adult in good health. CDR3 residues: CASSEGLDVSYEQYF. CDR3 nucleotide sequence: TGTGCCAGCAGTGAGGGGTTAGACGTTTCCTACGAGCAGTACTTC.